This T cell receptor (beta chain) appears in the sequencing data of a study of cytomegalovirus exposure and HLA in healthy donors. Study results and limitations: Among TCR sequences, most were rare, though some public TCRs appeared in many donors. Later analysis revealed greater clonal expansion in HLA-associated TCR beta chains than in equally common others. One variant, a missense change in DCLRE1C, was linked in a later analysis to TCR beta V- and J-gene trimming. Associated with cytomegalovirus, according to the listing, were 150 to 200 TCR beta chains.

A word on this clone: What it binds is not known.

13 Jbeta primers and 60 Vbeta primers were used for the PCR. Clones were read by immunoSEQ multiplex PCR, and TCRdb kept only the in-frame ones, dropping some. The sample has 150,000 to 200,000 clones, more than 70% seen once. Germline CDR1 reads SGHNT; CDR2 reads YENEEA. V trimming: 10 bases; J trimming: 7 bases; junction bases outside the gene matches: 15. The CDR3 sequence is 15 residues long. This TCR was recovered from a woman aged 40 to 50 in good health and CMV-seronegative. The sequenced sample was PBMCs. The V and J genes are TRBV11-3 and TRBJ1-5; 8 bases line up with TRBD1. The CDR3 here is CANGTGKAGVQPQHF. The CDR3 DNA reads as TGTGCCAACGGGACAGGTAAGGCTGGGGTGCAGCCCCAGCATTTT.